This T cell receptor beta chain was sequenced for a study of cytomegalovirus exposure and HLA in healthy donors. General observations from the study: As a later analysis showed, a missense DCLRE1C variant was linked to trimming of TCR beta V- and J-genes.

13 Jbeta primers and 60 Vbeta primers were used for the PCR. The protocol was immunoSEQ multiplex PCR, while the TCRdb copy is restricted to in-frame clones and leaves out a portion. The table includes nearly 200,000 clones, approximately 85% detected once. CDR1 SGHRS and CDR2 YFSETQ come from the germline V gene. The CDR3 length is 14 residues. V lost 2 bases to trimming and J lost 7 bases; unmatched junction nucleotides: 6. As regards this clone: Its specificity is unknown.

The sequence was obtained from a woman aged 50 to 60 in good health and CMV-seropositive. The chain couples TRBV5-1 to TRBJ1-5; 7 bases map to TRBD1. The source material was PBMCs. CDR3 loop: CASSLEGAGQPQHF. The CDR3 DNA reads as TGCGCCAGCAGCTTAGAGGGGGCCGGGCAGCCCCAGCATTTT.